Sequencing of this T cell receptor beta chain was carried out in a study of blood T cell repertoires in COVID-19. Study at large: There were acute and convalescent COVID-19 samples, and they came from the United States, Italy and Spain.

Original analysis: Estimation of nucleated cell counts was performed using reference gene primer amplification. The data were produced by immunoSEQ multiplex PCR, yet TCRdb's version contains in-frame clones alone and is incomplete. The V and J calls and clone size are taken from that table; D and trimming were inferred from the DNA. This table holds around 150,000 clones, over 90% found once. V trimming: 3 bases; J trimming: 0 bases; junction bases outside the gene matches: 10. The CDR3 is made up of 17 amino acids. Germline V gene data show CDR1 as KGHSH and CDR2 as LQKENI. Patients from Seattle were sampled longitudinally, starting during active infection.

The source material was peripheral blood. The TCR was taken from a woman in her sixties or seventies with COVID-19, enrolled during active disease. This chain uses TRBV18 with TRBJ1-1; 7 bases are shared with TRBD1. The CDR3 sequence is CASSPPNRDRMNTEAFF. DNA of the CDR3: TGTGCCAGCTCACCGCCGAACAGGGACAGAATGAACACTGAAGCTTTCTTT.